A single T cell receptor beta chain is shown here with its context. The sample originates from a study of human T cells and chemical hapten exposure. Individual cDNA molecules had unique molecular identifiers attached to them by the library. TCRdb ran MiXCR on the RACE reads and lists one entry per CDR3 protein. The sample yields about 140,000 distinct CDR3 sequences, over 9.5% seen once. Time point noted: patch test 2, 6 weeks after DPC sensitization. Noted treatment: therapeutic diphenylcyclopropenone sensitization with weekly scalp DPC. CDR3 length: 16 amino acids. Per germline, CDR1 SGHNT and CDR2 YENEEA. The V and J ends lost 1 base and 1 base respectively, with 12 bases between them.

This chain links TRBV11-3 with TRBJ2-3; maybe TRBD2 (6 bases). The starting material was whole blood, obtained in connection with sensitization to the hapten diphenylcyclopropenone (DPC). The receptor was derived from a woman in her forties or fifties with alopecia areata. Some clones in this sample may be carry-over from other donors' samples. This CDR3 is CASSLARLARTDTQYF. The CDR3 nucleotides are TGTGCCAGCAGCTTAGCCCGGCTAGCGCGCACAGATACGCAGTATTTT.